These T cell receptor beta chains were read from a single sample in a study of blood T cell repertoires in COVID-19. This table comes from immunoSEQ multiplex PCR, and its TCRdb copy is limited to in-frame clones, with some not included. Among fewer than 250,000 clones listed, roughly four fifths were seen once. Sequenced material: peripheral blood. The source of these receptors is a woman aged 45-60 years with acute or convalescent COVID-19. CDR3s include the opening cysteine and the closing phenylalanine or tryptophan. A D gene is named only where the DNA matches it firmly. Rows may omit the clone size; those that give it use once, few, many or a size class.

CDR3 protein: CASSPFGELNYGYTF
CDR3 DNA: TGTGCCAGCAGTCCCTTCGGGGAGCTAAACTATGGCTACACCTTC
D gene: -
J gene: TRBJ1-2
clone size: -
V gene: TRBV6-6

CDR3 protein: CATSDFGDGELFF
CDR3 DNA: TGTGCCACCAGTGATTTCGGGGACGGGGAGCTGTTTTTT
D gene: -
J gene: TRBJ2-2
clone size: once
V gene: TRBV24-1

CDR3 protein: CASTQGGGSSYEQYF
CDR3 DNA: TGTGCCAGCACCCAGGGGGGAGGATCCTCCTACGAGCAGTACTTC
D gene: -
J gene: TRBJ2-7
clone size: -
V gene: TRBV7-9

CDR3 protein: CASSVGGGAPLHF
CDR3 DNA: TGTGCCAGCAGCGTAGGGGGGGGAGCACCCCTCCACTTT
D gene: -
J gene: TRBJ1-6
clone size: -
V gene: TRBV9

CDR3 protein: CAWRNRDRVYEQYF
CDR3 DNA: TGTGCCTGGAGGAACCGGGACAGGGTGTACGAGCAGTACTTC
D gene: TRBD1
J gene: TRBJ2-7
clone size: -
V gene: TRBV30

CDR3 protein: CASSLSVGVWGNEQFF
CDR3 DNA: TGTGCCAGCAGCTTAAGCGTGGGAGTGTGGGGCAATGAGCAGTTCTTC
D gene: -
J gene: TRBJ2-1
clone size: large
V gene: TRBV7-8

CDR3 protein: CASSPRQGEASGANVLTF
CDR3 DNA: TGCGCCAGCAGCCCCCGACAGGGGGAGGCCTCTGGGGCCAACGTCCTGACTTTC
D gene: TRBD1
J gene: TRBJ2-6
clone size: -
V gene: TRBV5-1

CDR3 protein: CASSIGGQGNQPQHF
CDR3 DNA: TGTGCCAGTAGTATAGGCGGACAGGGCAATCAGCCCCAGCATTTT
D gene: TRBD1
J gene: TRBJ1-5
clone size: -
V gene: TRBV19

CDR3 protein: CASSLRVNYGYTF
CDR3 DNA: TGTGCCAGCAGTTTGAGGGTTAACTATGGCTACACCTTC
D gene: -
J gene: TRBJ1-2
clone size: -
V gene: TRBV12-3/TRBV12-4

CDR3 protein: CASSLLTGTGEQFF
CDR3 DNA: TGTGCCAGCAGCTTGCTGACAGGGACGGGTGAGCAGTTCTTC
D gene: TRBD1
J gene: TRBJ2-1
clone size: -
V gene: TRBV11-2

CDR3 protein: CASRLAGGTDTQYF
CDR3 DNA: TGTGCCAGCCGGCTAGCGGGGGGCACAGATACGCAGTATTTT
D gene: TRBD2
J gene: TRBJ2-3
clone size: few
V gene: TRBV14

CDR3 protein: CASSIGQDLYGYTF
CDR3 DNA: TGTGCCAGTAGTATAGGACAGGACCTCTATGGCTACACCTTC
D gene: -
J gene: TRBJ1-2
clone size: -
V gene: TRBV19

CDR3 protein: CASSTGQGPTRVTEAFF
CDR3 DNA: TGCGCCAGCAGCACTGGACAGGGACCTACCCGGGTGACTGAAGCTTTCTTT
D gene: TRBD1
J gene: TRBJ1-1
clone size: -
V gene: TRBV5-1

CDR3 protein: CASSHRDRKGGVYGYTF
CDR3 DNA: TGTGCCAGCAGCCACCGGGACAGGAAGGGTGGGGTATACGGCTACACCTTC
D gene: TRBD1
J gene: TRBJ1-2
clone size: -
V gene: TRBV4-2

CDR3 protein: CAISEPWDSLSEQYF
CDR3 DNA: TGTGCCATCAGTGAGCCTTGGGACAGTTTATCCGAGCAGTACTTC
D gene: TRBD1
J gene: TRBJ2-7
clone size: -
V gene: TRBV10-3

CDR3 protein: CAWRPRTANYGYTF
CDR3 DNA: TGTGCCTGGAGACCCCGGACAGCTAACTATGGCTACACCTTC
D gene: -
J gene: TRBJ1-2
clone size: -
V gene: TRBV30

CDR3 protein: CASSLALGRGDTEAFF
CDR3 DNA: TGTGCCAGCAGCTTGGCTTTAGGGAGGGGCGACACTGAAGCTTTCTTT
D gene: -
J gene: TRBJ1-1
clone size: -
V gene: TRBV5-6

CDR3 protein: CASGQDYEQYF
CDR3 DNA: TGTGCCAGCGGACAGGACTACGAGCAGTACTTC
D gene: TRBD1
J gene: TRBJ2-7
clone size: few
V gene: TRBV6-6

CDR3 protein: CASSARLDETQYF
CDR3 DNA: TGTGCCAGCAGCGCAAGACTCGATGAGACCCAGTACTTC
D gene: -
J gene: TRBJ2-5
clone size: -
V gene: TRBV2

CDR3 protein: CASSLRAGGSEKLFF
CDR3 DNA: TGTGCCAGCAGTTTGCGTGCAGGGGGGTCTGAAAAACTGTTTTTT
D gene: TRBD1
J gene: TRBJ1-4
clone size: -
V gene: TRBV28

CDR3 protein: CASELAGPGTDTQYF
CDR3 DNA: TGTGCCAGTGAACTAGCGGGGCCTGGCACAGATACGCAGTATTTT
D gene: TRBD2
J gene: TRBJ2-3
clone size: -
V gene: TRBV6-6

CDR3 protein: CSARPNREAFF
CDR3 DNA: TGCAGTGCTAGACCTAACAGGGAAGCTTTCTTT
D gene: -
J gene: TRBJ1-1
clone size: few
V gene: TRBV20-1

CDR3 protein: CASSQWGPYNEQFF
CDR3 DNA: TGTGCCAGCAGCCAATGGGGGCCTTACAATGAGCAGTTCTTC
D gene: -
J gene: TRBJ2-1
clone size: once
V gene: TRBV3-1/TRBV3-2

CDR3 protein: CAWTIKQLQGRNTIYF
CDR3 DNA: TGTGCCTGGACCATAAAACAACTTCAGGGGAGAAACACCATATATTTT
D gene: -
J gene: TRBJ1-3
clone size: -
V gene: TRBV30

CDR3 protein: CASSLTGVIHSSTDTQYF
CDR3 DNA: TGTGCCAGCAGTTTGACAGGGGTTATCCATTCTAGCACAGATACGCAGTATTTT
D gene: TRBD1
J gene: TRBJ2-3
clone size: -
V gene: TRBV27

CDR3 protein: CASSPTGGYGYTF
CDR3 DNA: TGTGCCAGTAGTCCGACAGGGGGCTATGGCTACACCTTC
D gene: TRBD1
J gene: TRBJ1-2
clone size: few
V gene: TRBV19

CDR3 protein: CASSAFGGRGTDTQYF
CDR3 DNA: TGTGCCAGCAGCGCTTTTGGCGGGAGGGGCACAGATACGCAGTATTTT
D gene: TRBD2
J gene: TRBJ2-3
clone size: -
V gene: TRBV7-2

CDR3 protein: CSARDRVGNEQFF
CDR3 DNA: TGCAGCGCCCGGGACAGGGTGGGCAATGAGCAGTTCTTC
D gene: TRBD1
J gene: TRBJ2-1
clone size: -
V gene: TRBV29-1

CDR3 protein: CASSHTLEGADTQYF
CDR3 DNA: TGTGCCAGCTCACATACGCTAGAGGGGGCTGATACGCAGTATTTT
D gene: TRBD1
J gene: TRBJ2-3
clone size: -
V gene: TRBV18

CDR3 protein: CASSSGTGAFYNSPLHF
CDR3 DNA: TGTGCCAGCAGTTCCGGGACAGGGGCCTTCTATAATTCACCCCTCCACTTT
D gene: TRBD1
J gene: TRBJ1-6
clone size: -
V gene: TRBV27

CDR3 protein: CATSSMGDSYEQYF
CDR3 DNA: TGTGCCACCAGCAGCATGGGGGACAGCTACGAGCAGTACTTC
D gene: TRBD1
J gene: TRBJ2-7
clone size: -
V gene: TRBV15

CDR3 protein: CASGRQGARQPQHF
CDR3 DNA: TGTGCCAGTGGCAGGCAGGGGGCAAGACAGCCCCAGCATTTT
D gene: TRBD1
J gene: TRBJ1-5
clone size: -
V gene: TRBV2

CDR3 protein: CASSLASSGGELFF
CDR3 DNA: TGTGCCAGCAGCCTAGCCTCTTCGGGCGGGGAGCTGTTTTTT
D gene: -
J gene: TRBJ2-2
clone size: -
V gene: TRBV7-2

CDR3 protein: CASGRGTEAFF
CDR3 DNA: TGTGCCAGCGGCCGAGGGACTGAAGCTTTCTTT
D gene: -
J gene: TRBJ1-1
clone size: once
V gene: TRBV6-5

CDR3 protein: CATGRENSGANVLTF
CDR3 DNA: TGTGCCACCGGAAGGGAGAACTCTGGGGCCAACGTCCTGACTTTC
D gene: -
J gene: TRBJ2-6
clone size: -
V gene: TRBV24-1

CDR3 protein: CASLGTGLPGANVLTF
CDR3 DNA: TGTGCCAGCCTCGGGACAGGGCTACCTGGGGCCAACGTCCTGACTTTC
D gene: TRBD1
J gene: TRBJ2-6
clone size: few
V gene: TRBV25-1

CDR3 protein: CAWSVSSGRGQPQHF
CDR3 DNA: TGTGCCTGGAGTGTATCTTCGGGAAGAGGGCAGCCCCAGCATTTT
D gene: -
J gene: TRBJ1-5
clone size: -
V gene: TRBV30

CDR3 protein: CASSETVYEQYF
CDR3 DNA: TGTGCCAGCAGCGAGACAGTCTACGAGCAGTACTTC
D gene: -
J gene: TRBJ2-7
clone size: -
V gene: TRBV6-5

CDR3 protein: CASKTDGGDIQYF
CDR3 DNA: TGTGCCAGCAAGACCGATGGAGGGGACATTCAGTACTTC
D gene: -
J gene: TRBJ2-4
clone size: -
V gene: TRBV2

CDR3 protein: CAWSHNNQPQHF
CDR3 DNA: TGTGCCTGGAGTCACAATAATCAGCCCCAGCATTTT
D gene: -
J gene: TRBJ1-5
clone size: -
V gene: TRBV30

CDR3 protein: CAWCRQGLYTEAFF
CDR3 DNA: TGTGCCTGGTGCCGGCAGGGGTTGTACACTGAAGCTTTCTTT
D gene: -
J gene: TRBJ1-1
clone size: once
V gene: TRBV30